These 25 T cell receptor beta chains came from one sample sequenced in a study of T cell changes during pregnancy in multiple sclerosis. The method was immunoSEQ multiplex PCR; TCRdb's version includes in-frame clones alone and lacks a portion of them. The profile shows roughly 20,000 clones, 87% of them singletons. This specimen consisted of CD8+ T cells from peripheral blood mononuclear cells, obtained in the third trimester of pregnancy. The source is a female donor in good health, enrolled as a control in a pregnancy study.

The V gene is TRBV10-3, the J gene TRBJ2-1; 11 nucleotides line up with TRBD2. The CDR3 is made up of 14 amino acids. Germline V gives CDR1 ENHRY, CDR2 SYGVKD. Losses at the gene ends were 5 bases for V and 8 bases for J; bases not matched to a gene: 5. The CDR3 sequence: CAISLSGGADEQFF. CDR3 bases: TGTGCCATCAGTCTTAGCGGGGGGGCTGATGAGCAGTTCTTC.

The genes are TRBV4-2 and TRBJ1-2; no clear D gene. Looked up from germline, CDR1 is LGHNA and CDR2 is YNFKEQ. The length of the CDR3 is 12 residues. Trimming took off 7 bases at V and 6 bases at J, with 12 bases between the two ends. CDR3 residues: CASIPGSNGYTF. The DNA of the CDR3 is TGTGCCAGCATTCCGGGGTCCAATGGCTACACCTTC.

This chain links TRBV6-1 with TRBJ1-2, with 7 nucleotides matching TRBD1. CDR3 length: 16 residues. The germline V gene encodes CDR1 MNHNS and CDR2 SASEGT. J gave up 4 bases and V 4 bases, and 12 bases lay outside the gene matches. CDR3 region: CASSAPTTGKSYGYTF. The CDR3 nucleotides read TGTGCCAGCAGTGCCCCTACGACAGGGAAGAGCTATGGCTACACCTTC.

In nucleotides, the CDR3 is TGTGCCAGCAAACCCACAGGGGGCAATCAGCCCCAGCATTTT. Translated, it gives CASKPTGGNQPQHF. The gene calls are TRBV27 and TRBJ1-5; 7 bases line up with TRBD1. The junction had 5 bases not matched to a gene; V was cut back by 7 bases and J by 2 bases. The CDR3 extends over 14 amino acids. Germline V gives CDR1 MNHEY, CDR2 SMNVEV (reference sequence).

The chain has TRBV2 and TRBJ2-7; 9 bases are a match to TRBD1. V lost 3 bases to trimming and J lost 6 bases; unmatched junction nucleotides: 6. Germline V CDR1 and CDR2: SNHLY, FYNNEI. The CDR3 is made up of 14 amino acids. CDR3 in DNA: TGTGCCAGCAGTGAGATACCGGACAGGGGCGAGCAGTACTTC. Translating gives CASSEIPDRGEQYF.

V and J are TRBV6-5 and TRBJ2-7; D might be TRBD1 (5 bases). The CDR3 has 14 amino acids. Trimming removed 4 bases at V and 4 bases at J, with 14 bases between. Looked up from germline, CDR1 is MNHEY and CDR2 is SVGAGI. The CDR3 region is CASSLAQAVYEQYF. The DNA for the CDR3 is TGTGCCAGCAGTTTAGCACAGGCAGTATACGAGCAGTACTTC.

The chain is built from TRBV11-1 and TRBJ1-1; 9 nucleotides match TRBD1. This CDR3 region has 16 residues. Germline lookup yields CDR1 SGHAT and CDR2 FQDESV (reference sequence). Germline trimming cut 1 base from V and 10 bases from J; bases unmatched to any gene: 13. CDR3 sequence: CASSLDPGQGRARAFF. DNA for the CDR3: TGTGCCAGCAGCTTAGACCCGGGACAGGGTCGGGCCCGAGCTTTCTTT.

The CDR3 spells CASSPREGEQFF. The CDR3, as DNA: TGTGCCAGCAGCCCTCGGGAGGGGGAGCAGTTCTTC. This chain joins TRBV7-9 and TRBJ2-1; 8 nucleotides match TRBD2. Germline V CDR1 and CDR2: SEHNR, FQNEAQ (reference sequence). The CDR3 extends over 12 amino acids. J was trimmed by 10 bases and V by 5 bases; bases with no gene match: 4.

The chain is built from TRBV2 and TRBJ2-1, with a possible D match to TRBD1 (6 bases). The CDR3 covers 13 residues. CDR1 and CDR2 (germline): SNHLY, FYNNEI. V was shortened by 4 bases and J by 9 bases, with 13 bases between the two germline ends. The CDR3 sequence is CASSAFGGSEQFF. DNA of the CDR3: TGTGCCAGCAGTGCCTTTGGGGGCTCTGAGCAGTTCTTC.

The V gene is TRBV7-9, the J gene TRBJ2-7; unclear D gene. V was shortened by 5 bases and J by 6 bases, with 14 bases between the two germline ends. CDR1 and CDR2 from the germline V gene are SEHNR and FQNEAQ (reference sequence). The CDR3 is made up of 13 amino acids. CDR3 sequence (DNA): TGTGCCAGCAGCATTCGTTTGGCTAGCGAGCAGTACTTC. Protein: CASSIRLASEQYF.

A remark on this clone: Other DNA sequences in the sample encode the same CDR3. The genes are TRBV27 and TRBJ2-7; D is undetermined. This CDR3 region has 12 residues. V was clipped by 5 bases and J by 0 bases, with 5 bases between them. In germline, CDR1 is MNHEY, CDR2 SMNVEV (reference sequence). CDR3 nucleotides: TGTGCCAGCAGTCCGAGCTCCTACGAGCAGTACTTC. It is translated as CASSPSSYEQYF.

The chain has TRBV29-1 and TRBJ1-1, with a weak D call TRBD1 (5 bases). Trimming left V 1 base short and J 4 bases short, with 10 bases between. This CDR3 comprises 13 residues. Germline V CDR1 and CDR2: SQVTM, ANQGSEA. CDR3 sequence (DNA): TGCAGCGTTGAAGGGGGCAGGGCCACTGAAGCTTTCTTT. Amino acid sequence: CSVEGGRATEAFF.

The rearrangement uses TRBV7-9 and TRBJ1-2; TRBD1 matches 8 bases. The CDR3 has 14 residues. Germline V lookup: CDR1 SEHNR, CDR2 FQNEAQ (reference sequence). Trimming at V came to 1 base and at J to 2 bases, leaving 0 bases not matched to a gene. The CDR3 DNA follows: TGTGCCAGCAGCTTAGGGGACAGGAACTATGGCTACACCTTC. It yields the protein CASSLGDRNYGYTF.

The chain employs TRBV7-9 and TRBJ2-7; 8 bases agree with TRBD2. The V and J ends lost 3 bases and 5 bases, in that order; junction bases with no gene match: 12. The CDR3 is 16 amino acids. Looked up from germline, CDR1 is SEHNR and CDR2 is FQNEAQ (reference sequence). This chain's CDR3 is CASSFWSGGPTNEQYF. The CDR3, as DNA: TGTGCCAGCAGCTTCTGGTCGGGAGGGCCTACCAACGAGCAGTACTTC.

V gene TRBV5-4 combines with J gene TRBJ2-1, with 7 nucleotides matching TRBD2. The CDR3 loop spans 19 amino acids. V dropped 0 bases and J dropped 8; count of bases not matched to a gene: 20. Germline CDR1 SGHNT, CDR2 YYREEE (reference sequence). The CDR3 protein is CASSLAAGRGSYLSDEQFF. Written as DNA, the CDR3 is TGTGCCAGCAGCTTGGCGGCCGGTCGCGGGAGTTATTTATCGGATGAGCAGTTCTTC. Full variable domain (remainder filled in from reference TRBV5-4 and TRBJ2-1): ETGVTQSPTHLIKTRGQQVTLRCSSQSGHNTVSWYQQALGQGPQFIFQYYREEENGRGNFPPRFSGLQFPNYSSELNVNALELDDSALYLCASSLAAGRGSYLSDEQFFGPGTRLTVL.

By share of the sample, this clone is medium-sized. The chain combines TRBV4-3 with TRBJ1-1; D possibly corresponds to TRBD1 (6 bases). Germline-derived CDR1 and CDR2 are LGHNA and YSLEER. Trimming shortened V by 1 base and J by 6 bases, and 15 bases separated the two germline ends. CDR3 length: 15 amino acids. CDR3 sequence reads: CASSQGTDGLSEAFF. The CDR3 nucleotides read TGCGCCAGCAGCCAAGGGACAGATGGGCTGTCTGAAGCTTTCTTT.

This clone has just one count. The gene calls are TRBV29-1 and TRBJ2-3, with 13 bases identical to TRBD2. This CDR3 has 15 amino acids. Germline assignment: CDR1 SQVTM and CDR2 ANQGSEA. The V and J ends lost 3 bases and 4 bases, in that order; junction bases with no gene match: 4. The CDR3 coding sequence is TGCAGCGTTGAGGGGACTAGCGGGAATTCAGATACGCAGTATTTT. Translated, it gives CSVEGTSGNSDTQYF.

The chain employs TRBV28 and TRBJ2-1; a possible D gene is TRBD1 (5 bases). Germline V gives CDR1 MDHEN, CDR2 SYDVKM. V shed 1 base and J shed 5 bases, with 9 bases lying between them. The CDR3 has 14 residues. CDR3 sequence reads: CASSLYQGNNEQFF. CDR3 nucleotides: TGTGCCAGCAGTTTATATCAGGGAAACAATGAGCAGTTCTTC.

The CDR3 protein is CASSQDLLAGYNEQFF. CDR3 bases: TGCGCCAGCAGCCAAGACTTGCTAGCGGGATACAATGAGCAGTTCTTC. The chain couples TRBV4-3 to TRBJ2-1; 9 positions agree with TRBD2. Trimming at V came to 0 bases and at J to 4 bases, leaving 4 bases not matched to a gene. The CDR3 is 16 residues long. Germline lookup yields CDR1 LGHNA and CDR2 YSLEER.

The chain joins TRBV2 to TRBJ2-3, with 8 bases matching TRBD1. This CDR3 is built from 14 residues. The trim removed 10 bases at V and 4 bases at J, leaving 10 bases unmatched. Germline assignment: CDR1 SNHLY and CDR2 FYNNEI. The CDR3, as DNA: TGTGCCATCCGGTCGACAGGGGAGCCAGATACGCAGTATTTT. It specifies CAIRSTGEPDTQYF.

The rearrangement links TRBV20-1 to TRBJ1-2; 7 bases fit TRBD1. CDR1 DFQATT and CDR2 SNEGSKA come from the germline V gene (reference sequence). CDR3 length: 11 residues. Germline trimming cut 5 bases from V and 6 bases from J; bases unmatched to any gene: 3. The CDR3 loop is CSAPGGDGYTF. DNA for the CDR3: TGCAGTGCTCCAGGGGGAGATGGCTACACCTTC.

This chain joins TRBV4-1 and TRBJ1-5; possibly TRBD1 for D (6 bases). Germline CDR1 and CDR2: MGHRA and YSYEKL. The ends were cut back, 4 bases at V and 0 bases at J, with 13 bases in the middle. The CDR3 totals 16 residues. CDR3 region: CASSPQGFFSNQPQHF. The DNA for the CDR3 is TGCGCCAGCAGCCCCCAGGGGTTCTTTAGCAATCAGCCCCAGCATTTT.

This chain uses TRBV25-1 with TRBJ2-5, with a tentative D call TRBD1 (5 bases). This CDR3 is built from 13 residues. CDR1 and CDR2 (germline): MGHDK, SYGVNS. With 3 bases removed from V and 1 base from J, the gap between germline ends came to 6 bases. The CDR3 protein is CASSDRVQETQYF. The CDR3 DNA is TGTGCCAGCAGTGACAGGGTCCAAGAGACCCAGTACTTC.

The V call is TRBV7-2, the J call TRBJ1-4, with D hard to call. Germline values: CDR1 SGHTA, CDR2 FQGNSA. Trimming removed 4 bases at V and 9 bases at J, with 9 bases between. This CDR3 spans 12 amino acids. For the CDR3, the DNA is TGTGCCAGCAGCTCCTGGGCGCAAAAACTGTTTTTT. Its protein product is CASSSWAQKLFF.

J is TRBJ2-1 and V is TRBV6-5; D is possibly TRBD2 (6 bases). Per germline, CDR1 MNHEY and CDR2 SVGAGI. V was trimmed by 4 bases and J by 6 bases, leaving 13 bases between them. The CDR3 length is 14 residues. In DNA form, the CDR3 reads TGTGCCAGCAGTTCGTGGGACTCCGGCAATGAGCAGTTCTTC. Amino acids: CASSSWDSGNEQFF.